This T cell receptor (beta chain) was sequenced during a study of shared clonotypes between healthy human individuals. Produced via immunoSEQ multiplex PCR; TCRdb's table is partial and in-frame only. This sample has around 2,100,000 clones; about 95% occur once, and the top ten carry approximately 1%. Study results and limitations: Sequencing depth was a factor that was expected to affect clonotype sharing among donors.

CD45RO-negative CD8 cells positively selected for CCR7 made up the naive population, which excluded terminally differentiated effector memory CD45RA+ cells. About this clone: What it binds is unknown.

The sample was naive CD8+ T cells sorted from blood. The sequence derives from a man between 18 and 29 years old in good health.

DNA for the CDR3: TGTGCCAGCAGCTTAGACCTCGGGGCAACAGATACGCAGTATTTT. Protein sequence: CASSLDLGATDTQYF. J is TRBJ2-3 and V is TRBV11-2, with D possibly called TRBD1 or TRBD2 (5 bases each). V shed 0 bases and J shed 3 bases, with 10 bases lying between them. Germline-derived CDR1 and CDR2 are SGHAT and FQNNGV. The CDR3 runs 15 residues. The entire variable domain, with the rest obtained from reference TRBV11-2 and TRBJ2-3, is as follows: EAGVAQSPRYKIIEKRQSVAFWCNPISGHATLYWYQQILGQGPKLLIQFQNNGVVDDSQLPKDRFSAERLKGVDSTLKIQPAKLEDSAVYLCASSLDLGATDTQYFGPGTRLTVL.